This passage covers 12 T cell receptor beta chains from one sample sequenced in a study of shared clonotypes between healthy human individuals. Sequenced by immunoSEQ multiplex PCR; TCRdb stores in-frame clones only, minus some. This table holds over 1.4 million clones, more than 95% found once. Sequencing was done on a sample of naive CD4+ T cells sorted from blood. Subset described: CD45RA+ positively selected. These TCRs come from a young man in good health.

V and J are TRBV13 and TRBJ2-2, with 11 bases that match TRBD2. With V trimmed by 5 bases and J by 3 bases, 5 bases remained unmatched. The germline gives CDR1 PRHDT, CDR2 FYEKMQ (reference sequence). This CDR3 has 16 residues. CDR3 in DNA: TGTGCCAGCAGCAAGGGACTAGCGGAGTACACCGGGGAGCTGTTTTTT. Protein: CASSKGLAEYTGELFF.

The chain has TRBV6-5 and TRBJ2-3; 10 nucleotides align to TRBD1. This CDR3 is built from 14 residues. CDR1 is MNHEY and CDR2 is SVGAGI in the germline V gene. V lost 6 bases and J lost 4; bases outside the gene matches: 4. CDR3 nucleotide sequence: TGTGCCAGCAGCCCGACAGGGGGCCCAGATACGCAGTATTTT. Amino acid sequence: CASSPTGGPDTQYF.

This clone was recorded only once. V and J are TRBV7-8 and TRBJ2-5; no reliable D call. The length of the CDR3 is 14 residues. CDR1 is SGHVS, CDR2 FQNEAQ, per germline. Trimming took 1 base from V and 2 from J, leaving 8 bases between them. The DNA for the CDR3 is TGTGCCAGCAGCTTAGTTGGGGATCAAGAGACCCAGTACTTC. Amino acid sequence: CASSLVGDQETQYF. Drawing the rest from reference TRBV7-8 and TRBJ2-5, the complete variable domain is GAGVSQSPRYKVAKRGQDVALRCDPISGHVSLFWYQQALGQGPEFLTYFQNEAQLDKSGLPSDRFFAERPEGSVSTLKIQRTQQEDSAVYLCASSLVGDQETQYFGPGTRLLVL.

The V and J genes are TRBV7-9 and TRBJ2-5; D remains ambiguous. V shed 2 bases and J shed 1 base, with 11 bases lying between them. There are 15 residues in the CDR3. CDR1 is SEHNR and CDR2 is FQNEAQ in the germline V gene (reference sequence). This CDR3 reads CASSLLSRFQETQYF. In DNA, the CDR3 is TGTGCCAGCAGCTTATTAAGCAGGTTCCAAGAGACCCAGTACTTC. The complete variable domain, with remaining parts taken from reference TRBV7-9 and TRBJ2-5, reads DTGVSQNPRHKITKRGQNVTFRCDPISEHNRLYWYRQTLGQGPEFLTYFQNEAQLEKSRLLSDRFSAERPKGSFSTLEIQRTEQGDSAMYLCASSLLSRFQETQYFGPGTRLLVL.

The rearrangement uses TRBV2 and TRBJ2-7; the D gene is possibly TRBD1 (6 bases). The germline CDR1 and CDR2 sequences are SNHLY and FYNNEI. V lost 6 bases, J lost 4 bases, and 16 bases lay in between. The CDR3 totals 14 residues. The CDR3 protein is CASRAPGTKYEQYF. The CDR3 DNA reads as TGTGCCAGCAGAGCCCCCGGGACAAAGTACGAGCAGTACTTC.

V and J are TRBV9 and TRBJ2-2; 11 nucleotides line up with TRBD2. The CDR3 is made up of 14 amino acids. Germline values: CDR1 SGDLS, CDR2 YYNGEE. J lost 9 bases, V lost 4 bases, and 5 bases had no gene match. The CDR3 DNA reads as TGTGCCAGCAGCCCCCGGACTAGCGGGTGGGAGCTGTTTTTT. Encoded protein: CASSPRTSGWELFF.

The chain links TRBV18 to TRBJ2-5; D possibly corresponds to TRBD2 (6 bases). The CDR3 sequence is 13 residues long. V shed 2 bases and J shed 5 bases, with 9 bases lying between them. Germline values: CDR1 KGHSH, CDR2 LQKENI. The CDR3 protein is CASSPWGVETQYF. The CDR3 DNA reads as TGTGCCAGCTCACCATGGGGGGTTGAGACCCAGTACTTC.

The CDR3 loop is CASSRQGFSGGPSDTQYF. CDR3 in DNA: TGTGCCAGCAGCCGGCAAGGGTTTTCGGGAGGGCCCTCAGATACGCAGTATTTT. The rearrangement joins TRBV4-2 to TRBJ2-3; 8 nucleotides align to TRBD2. Germline CDR1 LGHNA, CDR2 YNFKEQ. The junction had 16 bases not matched to a gene; V was cut back by 4 bases and J by 4 bases. The CDR3 has 18 amino acids.

The chain combines TRBV11-3 with TRBJ1-5; D ambiguous. The germline V gene has CDR1 SGHNT and CDR2 YENEEA. This CDR3 contains 16 residues. V gave up 1 base and J gave up 4 bases, with 14 bases separating them. CDR3 region: CASSLVVGIGNQPQHF. CDR3 nucleotide sequence: TGTGCCAGCAGCTTAGTAGTGGGGATTGGGAATCAGCCCCAGCATTTT.

This chain joins TRBV25-1 and TRBJ2-1, with 10 bases that match TRBD2. This CDR3 region has 15 residues. Germline lookup yields CDR1 MGHDK and CDR2 SYGVNS. Trimming took 4 bases from V and 4 from J; bases not matched to a gene: 4. The CDR3 DNA reads TGTGCCAGCAGTGGGCGGACTAGCGGTTACAATGAGCAGTTCTTC. Amino acids: CASSGRTSGYNEQFF.

V and J are TRBV7-2 and TRBJ2-2; a possible D gene is TRBD1 (5 bases). The CDR3 covers 15 residues. CDR1 SGHTA and CDR2 FQGNSA come from the germline V gene. V lost 5 bases, J lost 1 base, and 11 bases lay in between. For the CDR3, the DNA is TGTGCCAGCAGCCCCGACAGACAGAACACCGGGGAGCTGTTTTTT. The encoded protein is CASSPDRQNTGELFF.

This clone showed up just once. The chain joins TRBV7-9 to TRBJ1-5, with unresolved D. The germline CDR1 and CDR2 sequences are SEHNR and FQNEAQ (reference sequence). The CDR3 has 16 amino acids. V shed 1 base and J shed 1 base, with 11 bases lying between them. Here the CDR3 DNA reads TGTGCCAGCAGCTTAGTAGGCCTCAACAGCAATCAGCCCCAGCATTTT. Residues: CASSLVGLNSNQPQHF.